The 8 T cell receptor beta chains below were found in one sample sequenced in a study of vaccination effects on CD4 cells after COVID-19. The data were produced by immunoSEQ multiplex PCR, yet TCRdb's version contains in-frame clones alone and is incomplete. The sample lists over 30,000 clones, roughly 70% occurring once. The antigens for these receptors are not known. Peptide-pool stimulation followed by sequencing identified expanded antigen-specific CD4+ clonotypes in the ViraFEST assay. Following a roughly ten-day culture, CD4+ T cells were purified. The healthy vaccine recipients, who had no prior SARS-CoV-2 infection, showed negative nucleocapsid antibodies. Sequenced material: CD4+ T cells from PBMCs cultured with SARS-CoV-2 spike peptides, taken before COVID-19 vaccination. The receptors were gathered from a human donor who received a COVID-19 vaccine.

The V and J genes are TRBV10-3 and TRBJ2-2, with D perhaps matching TRBD1 (5 bases). CDR1 is ENHRY, CDR2 SYGVKD, per germline. CDR3 length: 11 amino acids. CDR3 loop: CADSSFGELFF. CDR3 in DNA: TGTGCTGACAGCTCTTTCGGGGAGCTGTTTTTT.

This CDR3 is CASKTTTGTGYNEQFF. CDR3 bases: TGCGCCAGCAAAACGACAACCGGGACAGGCTACAATGAGCAGTTCTTC. The chain employs TRBV5-1 and TRBJ2-1; 8 bases match TRBD1. The ends lost 6 bases at V and 3 bases at J; junction bases unmatched: 11. CDR1 and CDR2 from the germline V gene are SGHRS and YFSETQ. The CDR3 contains 16 residues. The full variable domain, rest sourced from reference TRBV5-1 and TRBJ2-1, is KAGVTQTPRYLIKTRGQQVTLSCSPISGHRSVSWYQQTPGQGLQFLFEYFSETQRNKGNFPGRFSGRQFSNSRSEMNVSTLELGDSALYLCASKTTTGTGYNEQFFGPGTRLTVL.

The CDR3 is CASSLGTDHTGELFF. CDR3 nucleotide sequence: TGCGCCAGCAGCTTGGGGACGGACCACACCGGGGAGCTGTTTTTT. V usage is TRBV5-1 and J usage is TRBJ2-2, with no clear D. CDR1 is SGHRS, CDR2 YFSETQ, per germline. V was shortened by 0 bases and J by 3 bases, with 9 bases between the two germline ends. The CDR3 length is 15 residues.

The CDR3 DNA reads as TGCGCCAGCAGCCAAAAATCCGCCGGGACAGGGAACACTGAAGCTTTCTTT. Protein product: CASSQKSAGTGNTEAFF. This chain uses TRBV4-1 with TRBJ1-1; 8 bases fit TRBD1. The junction had 9 bases not matched to a gene; V was cut back by 2 bases and J by 1 base. Per germline, CDR1 MGHRA and CDR2 YSYEKL. CDR3 length: 17 residues.

Here the CDR3 DNA reads TGCGCCAGCAGCTTGGCCGACAGCCCTAACTATGGCTACACCTTC. Amino acid sequence: CASSLADSPNYGYTF. This chain links TRBV5-1 with TRBJ1-2, with D possibly TRBD1 on 5 matching bases. This CDR3 is 15 amino acids long. The V end was cut by 0 bases, the J end by 0 bases, with 9 bases between. Germline CDR1 is SGHRS and CDR2 is YFSETQ.

In its sample, this clone was seen once. The rearrangement links TRBV7-6 to TRBJ2-1; a weak D match, TRBD2 (6 bases). Germline V gene data show CDR1 as SGHVS and CDR2 as FNYEAQ. This CDR3 comprises 15 residues. Trimming removed 1 base at V and 1 base at J, with 8 bases between. The CDR3 sequence: CASSLGGISYNEQFF. The CDR3 nucleotides read TGTGCCAGCAGCTTAGGCGGGATTTCCTACAATGAGCAGTTCTTC. The whole variable domain, remainder taken from reference TRBV7-6 and TRBJ2-1, is GAGVSQSPRYKVTKRGQDVALRCDPISGHVSLYWYRQALGQGPEFLTYFNYEAQQDKSGLPNDRFSAERPEGSISTLTIQRTEQRDSAMYRCASSLGGISYNEQFFGPGTRLTVL.

The gene calls are TRBV6-7 and TRBJ2-7; D remains ambiguous. TRBV6-7 is an ORF for which the function is uncertain. Trimming removed 0 bases at V and 2 bases at J, with 14 bases between. There are 16 residues in the CDR3. CDR3 amino acids: CASSYSAFAVAYEQYF. DNA of the CDR3: TGTGCCAGCAGTTACTCGGCCTTTGCGGTAGCCTACGAGCAGTACTTC.

The CDR3 sequence is CASSRRVGANTEAFF. CDR3 coding DNA: TGTGCCAGCAGTCGCAGGGTAGGTGCGAACACTGAAGCTTTCTTT. V gene TRBV27 combines with J gene TRBJ1-1; the D gene is possibly TRBD1 (5 bases). Germline lookup yields CDR1 MNHEY and CDR2 SMNVEV (reference sequence). The ends were cut back, 5 bases at V and 1 base at J, with 14 bases in the middle. The CDR3 is 15 amino acids.